The 15 T cell receptor beta chains below were found in one sample sequenced in a study of lymphopenia after photon versus proton radiotherapy. Libraries were prepared by immunoSEQ multiplex PCR; TCRdb keeps only in-frame clonotypes and omits some of them. The data show 15,000 or so clones, 75% to 90% seen once. Sequenced material: peripheral blood, taken from a patient treated with proton-based radiotherapy. The receptor set was obtained from an older woman with cholangiocarcinoma. Some clones in this sample may be carry-over from other donors' samples.

This clone occurred a few times. The chain links TRBV18 to TRBJ1-2; the D gene is possibly TRBD1 (6 bases). Per the germline V gene, CDR1 is KGHSH and CDR2 is LQKENI. Trimming removed 3 bases from V and 6 bases from J, with 17 bases in between. The CDR3 has 15 residues. CDR3 DNA: TGTGCCAGCTCACCCCTCACAGGGTATGGCGATGGCTACACCTTC. This encodes CASSPLTGYGDGYTF.

The rearrangement links TRBV4-3 to TRBJ1-2, with no clear D. The CDR3 runs to 13 residues. In germline, CDR1 is LGHNA, CDR2 YSLEER. The germline V and J ends were trimmed by 1 base and 2 bases, with 5 bases remaining between them. The CDR3, as DNA: TGCGCCAGCAGCCAAGTACAGAACTATGGCTACACCTTC. Its translation: CASSQVQNYGYTF.

A note on this clone: Sequence at one end of the junction differs from germline and may be a read error. The chain has TRBV7-7 and TRBJ2-7, with a weak D call TRBD2 (6 bases). There are 14 residues in the CDR3. CDR1 is SSHAT and CDR2 is FNYEAQ in the germline V gene (reference sequence). The DNA for the CDR3 is TGTGCTAGCAGTCTAGCGCGGGGCGGCTACGAGCAGTACTTC. Amino acid sequence: CASSLARGGYEQYF.

The chain recombines TRBV11-2 with TRBJ1-1; D uncertain. V dropped 2 bases and J dropped 0 bases, with 4 bases sitting between them. This CDR3 has 13 amino acids. From germline, CDR1 is SGHAT and CDR2 FQNNGV. In nucleotides, the CDR3 is TGTGCCAGCAGCTTATATCTGAACACTGAAGCTTTCTTT. Translated, it gives CASSLYLNTEAFF.

The CDR3 coding sequence is TGTGCCAGCAGCTCCTCGGGAATCTTGTACGAGCAGTACTTC. Amino acids: CASSSSGILYEQYF. The chain joins TRBV5-4 to TRBJ2-7; perhaps TRBD2 as D (5 bases). This CDR3 is built from 14 residues. V gave up 3 bases and J gave up 4 bases, with 14 bases separating them. Germline CDR1 and CDR2: SGHNT and YYREEE (reference sequence).

The V gene is TRBV7-8, the J gene TRBJ1-1, with D hard to call. This CDR3 comprises 15 residues. The V gene lost 1 base and the J gene lost 0 bases, with 9 bases spanning the gap. The germline V gene has CDR1 SGHVS and CDR2 FQNEAQ. The CDR3 region has the DNA TGTGCCAGCAGCTTAGGACAATTAATGAACACTGAAGCTTTCTTT. Amino acids: CASSLGQLMNTEAFF.

The V and J genes are TRBV27 and TRBJ2-5, with D hard to call. Germline V gene lookup returns CDR1 MNHEY and CDR2 SMNVEV (reference sequence). The V gene lost 2 bases and the J gene lost 1 base, with 5 bases spanning the gap. CDR3 length: 13 amino acids. CDR3 coding DNA: TGTGCCAGCAGTTTACGGACCCAAGAGACCCAGTACTTC. It yields the protein CASSLRTQETQYF.

The chain joins TRBV25-1 to TRBJ2-7, with a weak D call TRBD2 (6 bases). This CDR3 has 15 residues. The ends were cut back, 3 bases at V and 2 bases at J, with 14 bases in the middle. Germline assignment: CDR1 MGHDK and CDR2 SYGVNS. CDR3 in DNA: TGTGCCAGCAGTGATGGTGGGACTCCCCCCTACGAGCAGTACTTC. Translating gives CASSDGGTPPYEQYF.

This rearrangement joins TRBV13 to TRBJ1-1, with a tentative D call TRBD1 (6 bases). V was shortened by 4 bases and J by 5 bases, with 17 bases between the two germline ends. The CDR3 covers 15 residues. Germline V gene data show CDR1 as PRHDT and CDR2 as FYEKMQ (reference sequence). CDR3 coding DNA: TGTGCCAGCAGCTCAACTACTCAGGGGAGGACTGAAGCTTTCTTT. Amino acids: CASSSTTQGRTEAFF.

The chain links TRBV6-5 to TRBJ2-5; a possible D gene is TRBD2 (6 bases). The CDR3 covers 14 residues. V lost 1 base, J lost 2 bases, and 8 bases lay in between. CDR1 MNHEY and CDR2 SVGAGI come from the germline V gene. The CDR3: CASSYYSGQETQYF. As DNA, the CDR3 is TGTGCCAGCAGTTACTATAGCGGACAAGAGACCCAGTACTTC.

V usage is TRBV10-3 and J usage is TRBJ2-5; 9 nucleotides align to TRBD2. Germline V CDR1 and CDR2: ENHRY, SYGVKD. V lost 3 bases to trimming and J lost 2 bases; unmatched junction nucleotides: 4. The CDR3 totals 15 residues. Here the CDR3 DNA reads TGTGCCATCAGTGATCCCGGACTAGCGCAAGAGACCCAGTACTTC. This sequence encodes CAISDPGLAQETQYF.

This chain joins TRBV6-9 and TRBJ1-3; D not resolved. The V end lost 4 bases, the J end lost 5 bases, and 12 bases lay between the germline ends. The CDR3 contains 14 residues. Germline V gives CDR1 MNHGY, CDR2 SVAAGI. The CDR3 loop reads CASSLYPGRNTIYF. Here the CDR3 DNA reads TGTGCCAGCAGTTTATACCCCGGCCGAAACACCATATATTTT.

This clone was seen once. The J gene is TRBJ2-5, the V gene TRBV11-2; D unresolved. Between the trimmed V and J ends, which lost 1 base and 5 bases, there was a span of 14 bases. Per germline, CDR1 SGHAT and CDR2 FQNNGV. CDR3 length: 15 amino acids. The CDR3 DNA reads TGTGCCAGCAGCTTAGTCTCGACTTCCAAGGAGACCCAGTACTTC. Amino acids: CASSLVSTSKETQYF. Full variable domain (rest looked up from reference TRBV11-2 and TRBJ2-5): EAGVAQSPRYKIIEKRQSVAFWCNPISGHATLYWYQQILGQGPKLLIQFQNNGVVDDSQLPKDRFSAERLKGVDSTLKIQPAKLEDSAVYLCASSLVSTSKETQYFGPGTRLLVL.

This chain uses TRBV27 with TRBJ1-1; TRBD1 matches at 8 bases. The germline V gene has CDR1 MNHEY and CDR2 SMNVEV (reference sequence). V was pared by 6 bases and J by 0 bases, with 3 bases of the junction left unmatched. CDR3 length: 14 amino acids. CDR3 protein: CASRGTGMNTEAFF. Here the CDR3 DNA reads TGTGCCAGCAGGGGGACAGGCATGAACACTGAAGCTTTCTTT.

This chain connects TRBV20-1 to TRBJ2-3; no reliable D call. V gave up 6 bases and J gave up 3 bases, with 4 bases separating them. The CDR3 is 10 amino acids. Germline V gives CDR1 DFQATT, CDR2 SNEGSKA (reference sequence). The CDR3 nucleotides read TGCAGTGCCGGTACAGATACGCAGTATTTT. Translating gives CSAGTDTQYF.